The 20 T cell receptor beta chains below all came from one sample that was sequenced in a study of radiation and T cells in renal cell carcinoma. This table comes from immunoSEQ multiplex PCR, and its TCRdb copy is limited to in-frame clones, with some not included. The table lists some 100,000 clones, roughly four fifths of them singletons. Described time point: baseline pretreatment blood. Described treatment: 15 Gy SBRT to primary tumor, nephrectomy 4 weeks later. The starting material was blood, obtained from a patient whose treatment included radiotherapy and nephrectomy. The receptor source for this set is a man aged 55 to 70 with renal cell carcinoma.

The chain uses TRBV2 and TRBJ2-1, with 7 positions matching TRBD2. Germline V gene lookup returns CDR1 SNHLY and CDR2 FYNNEI. V shed 6 bases, J shed 6 bases, and the junction held 8 bases outside the gene matches. The CDR3 totals 14 residues. CDR3 region: CASSKRDPSNEQFF. Here the CDR3 DNA reads TGTGCCAGCAGCAAGCGGGACCCTTCCAATGAGCAGTTCTTC.

The rearrangement links TRBV10-3 to TRBJ2-4, with TRBD2 as a possible D gene (6 bases). The germline V gene encodes CDR1 ENHRY and CDR2 SYGVKD. The CDR3 totals 13 residues. V was shortened by 3 bases and J by 13 bases, with 16 bases between the two germline ends. The CDR3 coding sequence is TGTGCCATCAGTGAAAGTTTGACGGAGGGACAGTACTTC. Translating gives CAISESLTEGQYF.

In nucleotides, the CDR3 is TGTGCCAGCAGCCTAAGACTATCCGGTCGAGAGACCCAGTACTTC. Translating gives CASSLRLSGRETQYF. The genes are TRBV14 and TRBJ2-5, with D possibly being TRBD2 (5 bases). The V gene lost 4 bases and the J gene lost 4 bases, with 16 bases spanning the gap. CDR1 and CDR2 from the germline V gene are SGHDN and FVKESK. The CDR3 sequence is 15 residues long.

This sequence joins TRBV15 and TRBJ1-2; D is ambiguous. Trimming removed 0 bases from V and 13 bases from J, with 9 bases in between. This CDR3 is built from 11 residues. The V gene's germline CDR1 is LNHNV and CDR2 YYDKDF (reference sequence). This CDR3 reads CATSRDGPSTF. The CDR3 DNA is TGTGCCACCAGCAGAGATGGACCCAGCACCTTC.

The chain couples TRBV11-2 to TRBJ1-5; tentative D call: TRBD1 (5 bases). The germline gives CDR1 SGHAT, CDR2 FQNNGV. The CDR3 sequence is 13 residues long. Deletions cut 4 bases from V and 3 bases from J, with 7 bases between. CDR3 protein: CASSSGPNQPQHF. The CDR3 nucleotides are TGTGCCAGCAGCTCGGGGCCCAATCAGCCCCAGCATTTT.

This chain joins TRBV6-6 and TRBJ2-2, with 8 bases lining up with TRBD1. J was trimmed by 4 bases and V by 6 bases; bases with no gene match: 4. This CDR3 is built from 14 residues. CDR1 MNHNY and CDR2 SVGAGI come from the germline V gene (reference sequence). In DNA, the CDR3 is TGTGCCAGCAGACAACAGGGGGGCACCGGGGAGCTGTTTTTT. Its translation: CASRQQGGTGELFF.

This clone showed up just once. The genes are TRBV27 and TRBJ2-1; 13 bases align to TRBD2. J was trimmed by 0 bases and V by 6 bases; bases with no gene match: 11. In germline, CDR1 is MNHEY, CDR2 SMNVEV (reference sequence). The CDR3 loop spans 19 amino acids. In DNA, the CDR3 is TGTGCCAGCAGACATCCGGGACTAGCGGGACTTCACTCCTACAATGAGCAGTTCTTC. Amino acid sequence: CASRHPGLAGLHSYNEQFF.

The rearrangement links TRBV28 to TRBJ1-1, with TRBD1 matching 8 bases. The V gene end was trimmed by 6 bases and the J gene end by 5 bases; junction bases not matched to a gene: 8. The germline gives CDR1 MDHEN, CDR2 SYDVKM. The CDR3 has 14 residues. In DNA form, the CDR3 reads TGTGCCAGCAGCTCAGGGGGCGACGGGACTGAAGCTTTCTTT. Its protein is CASSSGGDGTEAFF.

The chain is built from TRBV30 and TRBJ2-3, with TRBD2 matching over 11 bases. In germline, CDR1 is GTSNPN, CDR2 SVGIG (reference sequence). This CDR3 has 17 amino acids. J gave up 2 bases and V 0 bases, and 7 bases lay outside the gene matches. This chain's CDR3 is CAWSVSWTSGSTDTQYF. For the CDR3, the DNA is TGTGCCTGGAGTGTGTCTTGGACTAGCGGGTCCACAGATACGCAGTATTTT.

This clone showed up just once. V gene TRBV29-1 combines with J gene TRBJ2-2, with D possibly TRBD2 on 5 matching bases. The CDR3 runs 17 residues. V was pared by 0 bases and J by 7 bases, with 21 bases between. Germline values: CDR1 SQVTM, CDR2 ANQGSEA. CDR3 loop: CSVEDRSGDRVIGELFF. The CDR3 bases are TGCAGCGTTGAAGATAGAAGCGGTGATCGGGTAATCGGGGAGCTGTTTTTT.

This clone was observed a few times. The V and J genes are TRBV18 and TRBJ2-5; 10 positions agree with TRBD2. The germline gives CDR1 KGHSH, CDR2 LQKENI. V gave up 1 base and J gave up 4 bases; unmatched junction bases: 6. This CDR3 is built from 16 residues. Written as DNA, the CDR3 is TGTGCCAGCTCACCACGAGCGGGAGGGCCGGGAGAGACCCAGTACTTC. Protein: CASSPRAGGPGETQYF. Using reference TRBV18 and TRBJ2-5 for the parts outside the CDR3, the full variable domain is NAGVMQNPRHLVRRRGQEARLRCSPMKGHSHVYWYRQLPEEGLKFMVYLQKENIIDESGMPKERFSAEFPKEGPSILRIQQVVRGDSAAYFCASSPRAGGPGETQYFGPGTRLLVL.

V usage is TRBV7-3 and J usage is TRBJ1-2, with D perhaps TRBD1 (6 bases). Germline V gene sequence: CDR1 SGHTA, CDR2 FQGTGA. With 5 bases removed from V and 7 bases from J, the gap between germline ends came to 23 bases. The CDR3 has 16 amino acids. CDR3 in amino acids: CASSPGGGSATGGYTF. CDR3 bases: TGTGCCAGCAGCCCCGGTGGGGGCAGCGCCACGGGTGGCTACACCTTC.

V gene TRBV27 combines with J gene TRBJ1-2; no definite D call. The CDR3 sequence is 13 residues long. V lost 2 bases and J 4 bases, leaving 8 bases between the germline ends. Per the germline V gene, CDR1 is MNHEY and CDR2 is SMNVEV (reference sequence). This chain's CDR3 is CASSLKASYGYTF. The DNA of the CDR3 is TGTGCCAGCAGTTTAAAGGCCTCCTATGGCTACACCTTC.

This chain links TRBV6-5 with TRBJ2-1, with a tentative D call TRBD2 (5 bases). Trimming took 3 bases from V and 12 from J, leaving 15 bases between them. The length of the CDR3 is 13 residues. Germline V lookup: CDR1 MNHEY, CDR2 SVGAGI. CDR3 in amino acids: CASSYSADYRQFF. The CDR3 region has the DNA TGTGCCAGCAGTTATTCGGCCGACTATAGGCAGTTCTTC.

This sequence joins TRBV6-4 and TRBJ2-2, with D tentatively TRBD2 (6 bases). This CDR3 is 14 amino acids long. The V and J ends lost 2 bases and 4 bases respectively, with 8 bases between them. Looked up from germline, CDR1 is MRHNA and CDR2 is SNTAGT. The CDR3 reads CASSDGGTTGELFF. CDR3 DNA: TGTGCCAGCAGTGACGGGGGGACCACCGGGGAGCTGTTTTTT.

J is TRBJ1-1 and V is TRBV6-4; tentatively, D is TRBD1 (6 bases). Trimming took off 0 bases at V and 6 bases at J, with 14 bases between the two ends. Looked up from germline, CDR1 is MRHNA and CDR2 is SNTAGT. The CDR3 covers 15 residues. The CDR3 loop is CASSDSPRGAPEAFF. The CDR3 nucleotides are TGTGCCAGCAGTGACTCCCCTCGGGGGGCTCCTGAAGCTTTCTTT.

This chain joins TRBV30 and TRBJ2-7; tentatively, D is TRBD1 (6 bases). Trimming removed 1 base from V and 3 bases from J, with 7 bases in between. Germline lookup yields CDR1 GTSNPN and CDR2 SVGIG (reference sequence). This CDR3 contains 12 residues. The DNA for the CDR3 is TGTGCCTGGAGTGAGGGGGACTACGAGCAGTACTTC. Its translation is CAWSEGDYEQYF.

This clone was recorded only once. This sequence joins TRBV25-1 and TRBJ2-3; 10 bases line up with TRBD2. This CDR3 region has 17 residues. Trimming took 4 bases from V and 6 from J; bases not matched to a gene: 13. In germline, CDR1 is MGHDK, CDR2 SYGVNS. The CDR3 DNA follows: TGTGCCAGCAGTGGTGGGGCTAGCGGGAGATGGGGGGATACGCAGTATTTT. Amino acid sequence: CASSGGASGRWGDTQYF.

The chain joins TRBV6-1 to TRBJ2-3, with D possibly TRBD2 on 5 matching bases. This CDR3 has 12 amino acids. Germline CDR1 and CDR2: MNHNS and SASEGT. Trimming took off 4 bases at V and 5 bases at J, with 7 bases between the two ends. The CDR3 DNA is TGTGCCAGCAGTGGGGGAGTAGATACGCAGTATTTT. It encodes CASSGGVDTQYF.

This chain joins TRBV27 and TRBJ2-3; D might be TRBD2 (6 bases). Germline V CDR1 and CDR2: MNHEY, SMNVEV (reference sequence). Between the trimmed V and J ends, which lost 8 bases and 6 bases, there was a span of 15 bases. This CDR3 spans 13 amino acids. CDR3 bases: TGTGCCAGCCAGGTGGAGGGAGAGGATACGCAGTATTTT. Amino acid sequence: CASQVEGEDTQYF.